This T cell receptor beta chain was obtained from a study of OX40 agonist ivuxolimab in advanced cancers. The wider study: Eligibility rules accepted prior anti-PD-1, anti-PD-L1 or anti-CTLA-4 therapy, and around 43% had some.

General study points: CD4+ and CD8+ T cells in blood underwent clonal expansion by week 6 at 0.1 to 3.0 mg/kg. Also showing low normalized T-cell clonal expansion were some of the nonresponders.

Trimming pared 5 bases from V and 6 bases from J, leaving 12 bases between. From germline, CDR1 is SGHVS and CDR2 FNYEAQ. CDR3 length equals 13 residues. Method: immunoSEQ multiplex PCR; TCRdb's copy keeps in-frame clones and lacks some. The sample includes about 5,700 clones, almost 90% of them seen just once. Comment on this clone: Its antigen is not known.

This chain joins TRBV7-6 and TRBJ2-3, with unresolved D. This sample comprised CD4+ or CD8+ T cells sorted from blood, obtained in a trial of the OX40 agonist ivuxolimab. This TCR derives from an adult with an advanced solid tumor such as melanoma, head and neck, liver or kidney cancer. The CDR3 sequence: CASSTNMLDTQYF. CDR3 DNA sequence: TGTGCCAGCAGCACCAACATGTTGGATACGCAGTATTTT.